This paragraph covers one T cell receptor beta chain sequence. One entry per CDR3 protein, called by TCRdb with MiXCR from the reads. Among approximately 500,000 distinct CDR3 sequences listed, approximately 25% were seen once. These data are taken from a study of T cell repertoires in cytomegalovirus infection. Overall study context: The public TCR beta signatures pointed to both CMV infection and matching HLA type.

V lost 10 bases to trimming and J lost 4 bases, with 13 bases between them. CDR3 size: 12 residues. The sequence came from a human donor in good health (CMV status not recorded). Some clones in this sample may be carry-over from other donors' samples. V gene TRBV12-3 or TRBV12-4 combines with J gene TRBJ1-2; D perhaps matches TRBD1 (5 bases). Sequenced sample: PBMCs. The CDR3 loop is CATRQRIYGYTF. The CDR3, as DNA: TGTGCCACGCGACAGCGGATCTATGGCTACACCTTC.